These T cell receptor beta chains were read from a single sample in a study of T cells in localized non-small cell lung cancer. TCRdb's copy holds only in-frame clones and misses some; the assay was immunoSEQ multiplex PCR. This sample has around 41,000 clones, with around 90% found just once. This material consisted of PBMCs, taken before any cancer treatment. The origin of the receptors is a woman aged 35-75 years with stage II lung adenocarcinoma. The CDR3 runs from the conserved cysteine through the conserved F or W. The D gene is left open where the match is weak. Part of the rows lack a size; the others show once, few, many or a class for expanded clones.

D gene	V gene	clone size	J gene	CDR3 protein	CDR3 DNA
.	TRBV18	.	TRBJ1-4	CASSPRQVGEKLFF	TGTGCCAGCTCACCACGGCAGGTTGGGGAAAAACTGTTTTTT
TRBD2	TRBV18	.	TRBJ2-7	CASSRDYLYEQYF	TGTGCCAGCTCACGGGACTACCTCTACGAGCAGTACTTC
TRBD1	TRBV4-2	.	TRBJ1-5	CASSQDWGGQGSQPQHF	TGTGCCAGCAGCCAAGATTGGGGGGGACAGGGGAGTCAGCCCCAGCATTTT
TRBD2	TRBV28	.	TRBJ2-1	CASSLEREARDNEQFF	TGTGCCAGCAGTTTAGAGCGGGAGGCCCGCGACAATGAGCAGTTCTTC
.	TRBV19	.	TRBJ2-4	CASRLVGEDKNIQYF	TGTGCCAGTAGGCTAGTCGGGGAGGACAAAAACATTCAGTACTTC
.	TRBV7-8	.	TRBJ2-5	CASSPDLYQETQYF	TGTGCCAGCAGCCCCGACCTTTACCAAGAGACCCAGTACTTC
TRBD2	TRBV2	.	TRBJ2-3	CASIRLAGTDTQYF	TGTGCCAGCATACGACTAGCTGGCACAGATACGCAGTATTTT
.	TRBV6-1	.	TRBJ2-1	CASSGVERVYNEQFF	TGTGCCAGCAGTGGGGTCGAGCGGGTGTACAATGAGCAGTTCTTC
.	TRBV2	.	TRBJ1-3	CASSDRRSGNTIYF	TGTGCCAGCAGTGACAGGCGCTCTGGAAACACCATATATTTT
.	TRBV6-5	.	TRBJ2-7	CASSRLGWVGEQYF	TGTGCCAGCAGTCGCCTCGGGTGGGTGGGGGAGCAGTACTTC
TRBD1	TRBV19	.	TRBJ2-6	CASSSTGGGGANVLTF	TGTGCCAGTAGTTCGACAGGGGGCGGTGGGGCCAACGTCCTGACTTTC
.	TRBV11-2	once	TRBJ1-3	CASSPNGAGGVHGNTIYF	TGTGCCAGCAGCCCTAACGGGGCTGGAGGGGTCCACGGAAACACCATATATTTT